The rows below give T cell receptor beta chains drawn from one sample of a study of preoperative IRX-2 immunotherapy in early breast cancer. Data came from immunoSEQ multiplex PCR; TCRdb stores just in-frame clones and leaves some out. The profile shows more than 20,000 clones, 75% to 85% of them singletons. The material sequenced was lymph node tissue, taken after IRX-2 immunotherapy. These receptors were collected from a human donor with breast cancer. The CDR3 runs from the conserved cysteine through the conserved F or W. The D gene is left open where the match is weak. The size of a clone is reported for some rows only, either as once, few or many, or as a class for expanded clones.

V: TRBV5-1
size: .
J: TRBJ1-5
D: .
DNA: TGCGCCAGCAGCTGGGAGGGAGGGAGCAATCAGCCCCAGCATTTT
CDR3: CASSWEGGSNQPQHF

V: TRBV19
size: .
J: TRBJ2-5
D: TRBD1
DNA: TGTGCCAGTAGTATGACGGCGTGGACAGGGGGCGAAGAGACCCAGTACTTC
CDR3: CASSMTAWTGGEETQYF

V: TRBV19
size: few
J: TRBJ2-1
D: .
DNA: TGTGCCAGTAGTATAGAAGGCGGAGACTACAATGAGCAGTTCTTC
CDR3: CASSIEGGDYNEQFF

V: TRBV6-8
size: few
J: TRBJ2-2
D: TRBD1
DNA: TGTGCCAGCAGTTGGACAGGGGGCCGTGACACCGGGGAGCTGTTTTTT
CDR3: CASSWTGGRDTGELFF

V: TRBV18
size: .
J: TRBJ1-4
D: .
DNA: TGTGCCAGCTCACCCCCGAGTGAAGGGGGTCTTGGAAAACTGTTTTTT
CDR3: CASSPPSEGGLGKLFF

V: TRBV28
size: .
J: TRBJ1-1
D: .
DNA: TGTGCCAGCAGTCGCAGATACAGGGTGAACACTGAAGCTTTCTTT
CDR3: CASSRRYRVNTEAFF

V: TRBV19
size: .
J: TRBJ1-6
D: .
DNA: TGTGCCAGTAGTCTGTCAGGACAGAATAATTCACCCCTCCACTTT
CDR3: CASSLSGQNNSPLHF

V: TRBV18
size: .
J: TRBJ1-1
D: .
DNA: TGTGCCAGCTCACTAGGGACACTGAACACTGAAGCTTTCTTT
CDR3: CASSLGTLNTEAFF

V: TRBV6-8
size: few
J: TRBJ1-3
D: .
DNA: TGTGCCGCATCCGGAGCGGACAACACCATATATTTT
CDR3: CAASGADNTIYF

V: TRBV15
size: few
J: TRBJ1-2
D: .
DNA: TGTGCCACCAGCAGAGATGTTTCAGCATATGGCTACACCTTC
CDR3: CATSRDVSAYGYTF

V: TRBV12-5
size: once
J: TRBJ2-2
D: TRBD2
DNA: TGTGCTAGTGGCCCTCGGACTAGCGGTTACACCGGGGAGCTGTTTTTT
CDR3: CASGPRTSGYTGELFF